This T cell receptor beta chain was sequenced for a study of identical twins. A single record per CDR3 protein comes from TCRdb applying MiXCR to the 5' RACE reads. The sample yields some 760,000 distinct CDR3 sequences, roughly 18% seen once. The CDR3 totals 17 residues. Germline CDR1 SGHDT, CDR2 YYEEEE. V lost 2 bases and J 0 bases, leaving 18 bases between the germline ends. This clonotype was observed at least ten times. The data also belong to a second study, concerning T cells expressing NK-cell markers.

This receptor was identified in a woman between 18 and 30 years old in good health. The sample was PBMCs. The rearrangement joins TRBV5-6 to TRBJ2-7, with unresolved D. CDR3 in amino acids: CASSLLSRLGSSYEQYF. The CDR3, as DNA: TGTGCCAGCAGCTTACTGTCTCGTCTGGGGTCCTCCTACGAGCAGTACTTC.